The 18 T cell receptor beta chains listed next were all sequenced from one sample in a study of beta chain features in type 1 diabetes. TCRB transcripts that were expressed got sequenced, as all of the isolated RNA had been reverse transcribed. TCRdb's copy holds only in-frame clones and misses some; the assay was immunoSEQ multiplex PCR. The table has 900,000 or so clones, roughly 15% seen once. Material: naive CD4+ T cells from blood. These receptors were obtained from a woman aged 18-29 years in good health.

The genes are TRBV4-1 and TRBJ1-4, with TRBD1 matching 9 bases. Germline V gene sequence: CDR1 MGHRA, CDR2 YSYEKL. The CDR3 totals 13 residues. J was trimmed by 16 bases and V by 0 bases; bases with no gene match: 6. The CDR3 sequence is CASSQDRDRARFF. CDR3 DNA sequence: TGCGCCAGCAGCCAAGACCGGGACAGGGCCAGGTTTTTT.

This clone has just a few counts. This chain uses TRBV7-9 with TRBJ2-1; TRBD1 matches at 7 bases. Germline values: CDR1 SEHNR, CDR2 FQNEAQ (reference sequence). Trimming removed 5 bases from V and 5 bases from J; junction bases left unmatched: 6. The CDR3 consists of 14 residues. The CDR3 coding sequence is TGTGCCAGCAGCCTACGGACAGGAGACAATGAGCAGTTCTTC. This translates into CASSLRTGDNEQFF.

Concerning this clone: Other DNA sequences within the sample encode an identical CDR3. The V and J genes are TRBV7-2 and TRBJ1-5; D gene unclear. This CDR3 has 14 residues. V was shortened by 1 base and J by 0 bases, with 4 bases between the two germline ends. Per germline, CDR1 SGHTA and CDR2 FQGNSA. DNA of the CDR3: TGTGCCAGCAGCTTAGTGGATAGCAATCAGCCCCAGCATTTT. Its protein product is CASSLVDSNQPQHF.

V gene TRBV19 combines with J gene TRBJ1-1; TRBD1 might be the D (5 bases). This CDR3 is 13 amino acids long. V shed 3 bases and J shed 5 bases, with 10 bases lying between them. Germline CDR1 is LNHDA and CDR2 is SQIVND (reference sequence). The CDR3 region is CASSIQGGTEAFF. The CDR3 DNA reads TGTGCCAGTAGTATTCAGGGAGGGACTGAAGCTTTCTTT.

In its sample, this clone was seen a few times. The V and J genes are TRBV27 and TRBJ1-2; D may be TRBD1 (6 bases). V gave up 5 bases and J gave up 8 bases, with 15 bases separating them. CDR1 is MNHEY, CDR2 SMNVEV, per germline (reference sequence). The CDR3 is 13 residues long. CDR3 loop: CASSLHGGGGYTF. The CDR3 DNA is TGTGCCAGCAGTCTGCACGGGGGGGGCGGCTACACCTTC.

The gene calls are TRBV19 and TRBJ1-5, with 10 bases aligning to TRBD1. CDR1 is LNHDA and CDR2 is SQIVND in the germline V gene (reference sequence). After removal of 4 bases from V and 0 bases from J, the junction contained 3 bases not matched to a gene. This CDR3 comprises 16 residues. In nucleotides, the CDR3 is TGTGCCAGTAGTACGAGACAGGGGGCTAGCAATCAGCCCCAGCATTTT. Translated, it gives CASSTRQGASNQPQHF.

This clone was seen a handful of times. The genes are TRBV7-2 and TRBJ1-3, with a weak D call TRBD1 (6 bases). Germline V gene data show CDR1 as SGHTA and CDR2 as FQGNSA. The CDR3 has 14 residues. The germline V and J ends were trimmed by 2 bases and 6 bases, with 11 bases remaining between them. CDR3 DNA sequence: TGTGCCAGCAGCTTACCGGGGGCCGTAAACACCATATATTTT. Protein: CASSLPGAVNTIYF.

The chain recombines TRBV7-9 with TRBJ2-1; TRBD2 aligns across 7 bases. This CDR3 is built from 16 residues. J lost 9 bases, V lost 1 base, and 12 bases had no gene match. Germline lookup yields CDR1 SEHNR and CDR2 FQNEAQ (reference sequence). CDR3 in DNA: TGTGCCAGCAGCTTAGTCCCTAGCGGTAGGGTCGGTGAGCAGTTCTTC. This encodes CASSLVPSGRVGEQFF.

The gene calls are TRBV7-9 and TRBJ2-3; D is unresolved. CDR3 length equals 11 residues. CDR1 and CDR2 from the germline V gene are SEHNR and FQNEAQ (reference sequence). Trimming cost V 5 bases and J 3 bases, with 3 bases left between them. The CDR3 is CASSQTDTQYF. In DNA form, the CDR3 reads TGTGCCAGCAGCCAGACAGATACGCAGTATTTT. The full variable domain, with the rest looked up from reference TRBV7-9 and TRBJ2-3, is DTGVSQNPRHKITKRGQNVTFRCDPISEHNRLYWYRQTLGQGPEFLTYFQNEAQLEKSRLLSDRFSAERPKGSFSTLEIQRTEQGDSAMYLCASSQTDTQYFGPGTRLTVL.

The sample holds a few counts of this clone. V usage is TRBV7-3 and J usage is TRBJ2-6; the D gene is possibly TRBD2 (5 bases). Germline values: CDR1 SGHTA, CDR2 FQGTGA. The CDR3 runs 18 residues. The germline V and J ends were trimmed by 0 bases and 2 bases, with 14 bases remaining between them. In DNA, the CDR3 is TGTGCCAGCAGCTTAACCCCCCCGGGTAGCGCTGGGGCCAACGTCCTGACTTTC. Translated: CASSLTPPGSAGANVLTF. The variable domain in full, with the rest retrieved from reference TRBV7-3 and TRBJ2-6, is GAGVSQTPSNKVTEKGKYVELRCDPISGHTALYWYRQSLGQGPEFLIYFQGTGAADDSGLPNDRFFAVRPEGSVSTLKIQRTERGDSAVYLCASSLTPPGSAGANVLTFGAGSRLTVL.

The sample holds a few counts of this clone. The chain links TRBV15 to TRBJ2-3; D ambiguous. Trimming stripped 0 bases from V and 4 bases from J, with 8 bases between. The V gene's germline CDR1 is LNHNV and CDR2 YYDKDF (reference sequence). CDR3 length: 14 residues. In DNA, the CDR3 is TGTGCCACCAGCAGAGATCGCAGTGCAGATACGCAGTATTTT. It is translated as CATSRDRSADTQYF.

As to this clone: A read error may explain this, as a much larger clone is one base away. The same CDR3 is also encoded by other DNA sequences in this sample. CDR3 amino acids: CASSLVSGANVLTF. CDR3 nucleotides: TGTGCCAGCAGCTTGGTCTCTGGGGCCAACGTCCTGACTTTC. V usage is TRBV5-6 and J usage is TRBJ2-6, with unresolved D. The CDR3 is 14 residues long. Deletions cut 0 bases from V and 0 bases from J, with 1 base between. Germline V lookup: CDR1 SGHDT, CDR2 YYEEEE. The full variable domain, in which reference TRBV5-6 and TRBJ2-6 provide the parts outside the CDR3, is DAGVTQSPTHLIKTRGQQVTLRCSPKSGHDTVSWYQQALGQGPQFIFQYYEEEERQRGNFPDRFSGHQFPNYSSELNVNALLLGDSALYLCASSLVSGANVLTFGAGSRLTVL.

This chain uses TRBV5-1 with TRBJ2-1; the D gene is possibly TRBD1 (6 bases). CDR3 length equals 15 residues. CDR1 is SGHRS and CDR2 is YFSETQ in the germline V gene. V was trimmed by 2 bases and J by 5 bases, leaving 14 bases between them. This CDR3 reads CASSLYGTSNNEQFF. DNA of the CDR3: TGCGCCAGCAGCTTATACGGGACAAGTAACAATGAGCAGTTCTTC.

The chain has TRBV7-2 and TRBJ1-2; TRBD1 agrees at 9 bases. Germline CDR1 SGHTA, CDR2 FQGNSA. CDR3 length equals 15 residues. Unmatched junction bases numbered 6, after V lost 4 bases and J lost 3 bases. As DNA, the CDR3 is TGTGCCAGCAGCTCCATAGGACAGGGGCACTATGGCTACACCTTC. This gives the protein CASSSIGQGHYGYTF. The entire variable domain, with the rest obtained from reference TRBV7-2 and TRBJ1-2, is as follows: GAGVSQSPSNKVTEKGKDVELRCDPISGHTALYWYRQSLGQGLEFLIYFQGNSAPDKSGLPSDRFSAERTGGSVSTLTIQRTQQEDSAVYLCASSSIGQGHYGYTFGSGTRLTVV.

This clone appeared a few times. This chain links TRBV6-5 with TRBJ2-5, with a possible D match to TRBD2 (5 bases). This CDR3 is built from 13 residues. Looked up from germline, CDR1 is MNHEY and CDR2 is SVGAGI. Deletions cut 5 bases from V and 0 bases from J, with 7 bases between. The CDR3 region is CASSEGNQETQYF. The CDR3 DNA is TGTGCCAGCAGTGAGGGAAACCAAGAGACCCAGTACTTC.

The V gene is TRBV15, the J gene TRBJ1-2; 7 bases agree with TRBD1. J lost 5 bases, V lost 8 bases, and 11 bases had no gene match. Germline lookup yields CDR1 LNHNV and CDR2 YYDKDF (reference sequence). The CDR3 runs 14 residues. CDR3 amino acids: CATADRDRQYGYTF. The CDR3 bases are TGTGCCACCGCTGACAGGGACAGACAATATGGCTACACCTTC. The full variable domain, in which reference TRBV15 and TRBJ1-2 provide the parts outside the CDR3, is DAMVIQNPRYQVTQFGKPVTLSCSQTLNHNVMYWYQQKSSQAPKLLFHYYDKDFNNEADTPDNFQSRRPNTSFCFLDIRSPGLGDTAMYLCATADRDRQYGYTFGSGTRLTVV.

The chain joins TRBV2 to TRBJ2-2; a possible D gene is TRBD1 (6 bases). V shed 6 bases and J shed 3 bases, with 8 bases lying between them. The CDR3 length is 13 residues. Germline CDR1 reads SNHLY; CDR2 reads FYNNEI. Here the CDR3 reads CASSRGYTGELFF. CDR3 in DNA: TGTGCCAGCAGCAGGGGATACACCGGGGAGCTGTTTTTT.

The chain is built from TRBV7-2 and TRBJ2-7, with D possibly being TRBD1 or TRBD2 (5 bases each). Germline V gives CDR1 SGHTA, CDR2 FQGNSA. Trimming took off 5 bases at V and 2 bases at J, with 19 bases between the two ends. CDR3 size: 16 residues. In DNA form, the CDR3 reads TGTGCCAGCAGCCGACAAACCGGGACGAATCCCTACGAGCAGTACTTC. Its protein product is CASSRQTGTNPYEQYF.